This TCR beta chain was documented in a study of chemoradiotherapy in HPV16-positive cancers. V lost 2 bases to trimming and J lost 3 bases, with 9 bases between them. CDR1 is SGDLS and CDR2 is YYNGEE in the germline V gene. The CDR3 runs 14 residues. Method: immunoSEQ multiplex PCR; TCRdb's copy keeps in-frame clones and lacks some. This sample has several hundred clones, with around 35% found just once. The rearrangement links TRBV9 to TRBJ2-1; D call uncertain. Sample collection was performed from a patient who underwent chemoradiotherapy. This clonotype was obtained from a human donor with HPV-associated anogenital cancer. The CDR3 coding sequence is TGTGCCAGCAGCGTTGGGCCGCTCTACAATGAGCAGTTCTTC. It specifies CASSVGPLYNEQFF.